This note documents a single T cell receptor beta chain sequence. Its antigen is unidentified. Looked up from germline, CDR1 is SGHVS and CDR2 is FNYEAQ. The CDR3 is 16 residues long. Trimming cost V 5 bases and J 0 bases; bases outside gene matches: 7. These data belong to a study of beta chain features in type 1 diabetes. Study overall: Cell yields, age and gender were similar between patients and healthy donors.

The single heparinised draw taken from each donor contained around 120 mL of blood on average. All of the isolated RNA was reverse transcribed, so expressed TCRB transcripts were sequenced. Measured with immunoSEQ multiplex PCR; TCRdb has only the in-frame clones, and not every one. The repertoire holds approximately 100,000 clones, about 40% seen once, with about 0.063% in the top ten. Study-wide points: In the patient group, naive, central memory and Treg TCRB repertoires seemed more alike than in the healthy donor group. In all four CD4+ subsets, TCRB CDR3 length was significantly, moderately reduced in type 1 diabetes.

The origin of this receptor is a woman in her late teens or twenties in good health. Material for sequencing was stem cell memory CD4+ T cells from blood. The chain uses TRBV7-6 and TRBJ2-5; 9 bases are a match to TRBD2. This CDR3 is CASSLRLAAYQETQYF. The CDR3 DNA is TGTGCCAGCAGCCTCAGACTAGCGGCGTACCAAGAGACCCAGTACTTC.